One T cell receptor beta chain is described in this entry. The sample belongs to a study of human T cells and chemical hapten exposure. Germline V gene lookup returns CDR1 MNHEY and CDR2 SMNVEV (reference sequence). The CDR3 covers 15 residues. With 6 bases clipped from V and 0 bases from J, the junction kept 4 bases outside the gene matches. Time point denoted: pre-sensitization, week 0. The treatment denotes: therapeutic diphenylcyclopropenone sensitization with weekly scalp DPC. TCRdb reanalysed the RACE reads using MiXCR and keeps one entry per CDR3 protein. The table includes more than 300,000 distinct CDR3 sequences, 5.1% detected once.

The chain couples TRBV27 to TRBJ1-2; 10 nucleotides line up with TRBD1. The receptor comes from a woman aged 50 to 60 with alopecia areata. Some clones in this sample may be carry-over from other donors' samples. Specimen: whole blood, collected in connection with sensitization to the hapten diphenylcyclopropenone (DPC). The CDR3 reads CASRGQGIANYGYTF. The CDR3 DNA is TGTGCCAGCAGGGGACAGGGGATAGCTAACTATGGCTACACCTTC.